Following are 11 T cell receptor beta chains from one sample sequenced in a study of beta chain features in type 1 diabetes. As every portion of the isolated RNA was reverse transcribed, the sequencing read expressed TCRB transcripts. The method was immunoSEQ multiplex PCR; TCRdb's version includes in-frame clones alone and lacks a portion of them. The sample includes 140,000 to 150,000 clones, under 60% of them seen just once. The sequencing input was Tregs from blood. Receptor source: a man aged 18 to 35 in good health.

The V call is TRBV28, the J call TRBJ2-7; a weak D match, TRBD2 (5 bases). Trimming pared 4 bases from V and 0 bases from J, leaving 13 bases between. This CDR3 spans 15 amino acids. CDR1 is MDHEN and CDR2 is SYDVKM in the germline V gene. The CDR3 DNA reads as TGTGCCAGCAGTTCCCCCCGGGGTAGCTCCTACGAGCAGTACTTC. Translated, it gives CASSSPRGSSYEQYF.

This clone showed up just once. V gene TRBV2 combines with J gene TRBJ2-1; TRBD1 might be the D (5 bases). V shed 3 bases and J shed 12 bases, with 12 bases lying between them. The CDR3 length is 12 residues. Per germline, CDR1 SNHLY and CDR2 FYNNEI. For the CDR3, the DNA is TGTGCCAGCAGTGATTCCCCAGGGTGGCAGTTCTTC. It specifies CASSDSPGWQFF.

The CDR3 DNA sequence: TGTGCCAGCAGCTTAGTCTACGAGCAGTACTTC. It specifies CASSLVYEQYF. The genes are TRBV7-9 and TRBJ2-5; no clear D gene. The assigned J gene may be wrong: the sequence end matches TRBJ2-7 better. CDR1 and CDR2 from the germline V gene are SEHNR and FQNEAQ (reference sequence). The CDR3 totals 11 residues.

This clone was counted a few times. V gene TRBV7-9 combines with J gene TRBJ2-1; weak D call: TRBD1 (5 bases). CDR1 is SEHNR, CDR2 FQNEAQ, per germline (reference sequence). The CDR3 runs to 15 residues. V was trimmed by 5 bases and J by 5 bases, leaving 16 bases between them. In DNA, the CDR3 is TGTGCCAGCAGCGCCGCCAGGGTTCGAAACAATGAGCAGTTCTTC. Translated: CASSAARVRNNEQFF.

This clone was seen only a few times. V gene TRBV7-9 combines with J gene TRBJ2-7; D might be TRBD2 (5 bases). Deletions cut 5 bases from V and 5 bases from J, with 16 bases between. The CDR3 has 14 residues. Germline CDR1 SEHNR, CDR2 FQNEAQ (reference sequence). CDR3 sequence: CASSDRGPGHEQYF. CDR3 in DNA: TGTGCCAGCAGCGACCGGGGTCCTGGGCACGAGCAGTACTTC. Complete variable domain (other parts from reference TRBV7-9 and TRBJ2-7): DTGVSQNPRHKITKRGQNVTFRCDPISEHNRLYWYRQTLGQGPEFLTYFQNEAQLEKSRLLSDRFSAERPKGSFSTLEIQRTEQGDSAMYLCASSDRGPGHEQYFGPGTRLTVT.

The V call is TRBV6-6, the J call TRBJ2-3; 10 bases map to TRBD2. This CDR3 is built from 16 residues. Per the germline V gene, CDR1 is MNHNY and CDR2 is SVGAGI (reference sequence). The ends lost 2 bases at V and 4 bases at J; junction bases unmatched: 6. The CDR3 region has the DNA TGTGCCAGCAGTTACCCTGGACTAGCGGTTTCAGATACGCAGTATTTT. Translating gives CASSYPGLAVSDTQYF.

The rearrangement links TRBV7-8 to TRBJ2-5; 8 bases map to TRBD1. With V trimmed by 5 bases and J by 2 bases, 1 base remained unmatched. CDR1 is SGHVS and CDR2 is FQNEAQ in the germline V gene. The CDR3 extends over 13 amino acids. CDR3 sequence (DNA): TGTGCCAGCAGCCGGGACAGGCAAGAGACCCAGTACTTC. Protein: CASSRDRQETQYF.

As for this clone: Its ends do not fully match the called genes, so a read error is possible. The CDR3 spells CASSPQESLTTGELFF. As DNA, the CDR3 is TGTGCCAGCTCCCCACAAGAAAGCCTAACCACCGGGGAGCTGTTTTTT. The chain employs TRBV18 and TRBJ2-2, with unresolved D. There are 16 residues in the CDR3. Looked up from germline, CDR1 is KGHSH and CDR2 is LQKENI. Full variable domain (missing parts from reference TRBV18 and TRBJ2-2): NAGVMQNPRHLVRRRGQEARLRCSPMKGHSHVYWYRQLPEEGLKFMVYLQKENIIDESGMPKERFSAEFPKEGPSILRIQQVVRGDSAAYFCASSPQESLTTGELFFGEGSRLTVL.

This clone was picked up a small number of times. The chain employs TRBV7-9 and TRBJ1-3, with D hard to call. V dropped 4 bases and J dropped 1 base, with 14 bases sitting between them. The CDR3 has 16 residues. Germline-derived CDR1 and CDR2 are SEHNR and FQNEAQ (reference sequence). Here the CDR3 DNA reads TGTGCCAGCAGCTCGCCAGCGGGCTGGTCTGGAAACACCATATATTTT. Translating gives CASSSPAGWSGNTIYF.

This clone was detected a few times. The V and J genes are TRBV29-1 and TRBJ2-1; D perhaps matches TRBD1 (6 bases). CDR3 size: 15 residues. CDR1 and CDR2 (germline): SQVTM, ANQGSEA. Trimming took off 3 bases at V and 3 bases at J, with 15 bases between the two ends. The CDR3 DNA reads TGCAGCGTTGAGAACAGGGCGAAGAACTACAATGAGCAGTTCTTC. It is translated as CSVENRAKNYNEQFF.

This chain links TRBV19 with TRBJ1-5; 8 nucleotides match TRBD1. CDR1 is LNHDA, CDR2 SQIVND, per germline (reference sequence). J lost 1 base, V lost 4 bases, and 6 bases had no gene match. This CDR3 contains 16 residues. The CDR3 nucleotides are TGTGCCAGTAGTAGAAGGACAGGGTCGAGCAATCAGCCCCAGCATTTT. Translated, it gives CASSRRTGSSNQPQHF.